This T cell receptor (beta chain) stems from a study of blood T cell repertoires in COVID-19. In the study's own analysis: The authors estimated nucleated cell counts from reference gene primer amplification. Data came from immunoSEQ multiplex PCR; TCRdb stores just in-frame clones and leaves some out. The V and J calls and clone size come from that table; D and trimming were worked out from the DNA. This sample has 110,000 to 150,000 clones; about 80% occur once, and the top ten carry over 35%. The count of this clone is one. This CDR3 comprises 14 residues. Trimming cost V 4 bases and J 4 bases, with 13 bases left between them. Germline V gene data show CDR1 as LNHDA and CDR2 as SQIVND (reference sequence).

Source material: peripheral blood. This clonotype was sampled from a human donor in a cohort sampled during active COVID-19. The chain combines TRBV19 with TRBJ1-1, with a possible D match to TRBD1 (6 bases). CDR3 nucleotides: TGTGCCAGTAGTAGGGGGGGCTTTGGCACTGAAGCTTTCTTT. Translating gives CASSRGGFGTEAFF.